Shown below are 7 T cell receptor beta chains from a single sample sequenced in a study of blood T cells in healthy people across ages. A sample-barcoded 5' primer and a J-beta primer mix were used in a second PCR of about 7 to 12 cycles. TCRdb used MiXCR to reprocess the 5' RACE reads, holding one entry per CDR3 protein. The table includes 1.5 million to 2 million distinct CDR3 sequences, around 40% detected once. Sequencing was performed on blood. All receptors derive from a human donor in good health.

This clonotype was seen only a few times. The chain uses TRBV7-2 and TRBJ2-7; possibly TRBD1 for D (5 bases). The V end was cut by 6 bases, the J end by 3 bases, with 15 bases between. This CDR3 comprises 14 residues. Germline V lookup: CDR1 SGHTA, CDR2 FQGNSA. The CDR3 DNA follows: TGTGCCAGCAGTGTTGGCCTACAGGTCTACGAGCAGTACTTC. This sequence encodes CASSVGLQVYEQYF.

Concerning this clonotype itself: The junction differs from germline at one of its ends, possibly a read error. V and J are TRBV7-9 and TRBJ1-1, with 7 bases identical to TRBD1. This CDR3 region has 13 residues. Per germline, CDR1 SEHNR and CDR2 FQNEAQ (reference sequence). CDR3 bases: TGCGCCAGCAGCTTGGAGACAGGGTTCAGAGCTTTCTTT. It specifies CASSLETGFRAFF.

This rearrangement joins TRBV6-1 to TRBJ2-5; tentatively, D is TRBD1 or TRBD2 (6 bases each). Germline V gives CDR1 MNHNS, CDR2 SASEGT. CDR3 length: 15 amino acids. The V gene lost 1 base and the J gene lost 4 bases, with 13 bases spanning the gap. Here the CDR3 DNA reads TGTGCCAGCAGTGAAGAGGGGGGACGGCGAGAGACCCAGTACTTC. Translation gives CASSEEGGRRETQYF.

This clonotype was seen a handful of times. This chain links TRBV9 with TRBJ2-1; D is unclear. CDR3 length: 15 amino acids. V was trimmed by 6 bases and J by 0 bases, leaving 13 bases between them. Germline CDR1 reads SGDLS; CDR2 reads YYNGEE. The CDR3 spells CASNTGASSYNEQFF. CDR3 nucleotide sequence: TGTGCCAGCAACACGGGCGCAAGCTCCTACAATGAGCAGTTCTTC.

The chain links TRBV7-2 to TRBJ1-1; D not certain. The CDR3 sequence is 12 residues long. CDR1 and CDR2 from the germline V gene are SGHTA and FQGNSA. Trimming removed 1 base at V and 13 bases at J, with 13 bases between. The CDR3, as DNA: TGTGCCAGCAGCTTAGGGCCAGCAAGTCATTTCTTT. Residues: CASSLGPASHFF.

This clonotype showed up just a few times. In DNA, the CDR3 is TGTGCCATCAGTGAATGGCGACGCGGGGTCGCGGAGACCCAGTACTTC. It specifies CAISEWRRGVAETQYF. This chain uses TRBV10-3 with TRBJ2-5; TRBD2 is a possible D gene (6 bases). The CDR3 has 16 residues. Germline values: CDR1 ENHRY, CDR2 SYGVKD. Deletions cut 3 bases from V and 5 bases from J, with 19 bases between.

The gene calls are TRBV2 and TRBJ2-5; perhaps D is TRBD1 or TRBD2 (5 bases each). The V gene's germline CDR1 is SNHLY and CDR2 FYNNEI. V was cut by 2 bases and J by 4 bases, with 23 bases left in between. The CDR3 sequence is 18 residues long. CDR3 nucleotide sequence: TGTGCCAGCAGTGAATCGAGGCAAGGGGTCCCCCGGGGAGAGACCCAGTACTTC. Protein: CASSESRQGVPRGETQYF.